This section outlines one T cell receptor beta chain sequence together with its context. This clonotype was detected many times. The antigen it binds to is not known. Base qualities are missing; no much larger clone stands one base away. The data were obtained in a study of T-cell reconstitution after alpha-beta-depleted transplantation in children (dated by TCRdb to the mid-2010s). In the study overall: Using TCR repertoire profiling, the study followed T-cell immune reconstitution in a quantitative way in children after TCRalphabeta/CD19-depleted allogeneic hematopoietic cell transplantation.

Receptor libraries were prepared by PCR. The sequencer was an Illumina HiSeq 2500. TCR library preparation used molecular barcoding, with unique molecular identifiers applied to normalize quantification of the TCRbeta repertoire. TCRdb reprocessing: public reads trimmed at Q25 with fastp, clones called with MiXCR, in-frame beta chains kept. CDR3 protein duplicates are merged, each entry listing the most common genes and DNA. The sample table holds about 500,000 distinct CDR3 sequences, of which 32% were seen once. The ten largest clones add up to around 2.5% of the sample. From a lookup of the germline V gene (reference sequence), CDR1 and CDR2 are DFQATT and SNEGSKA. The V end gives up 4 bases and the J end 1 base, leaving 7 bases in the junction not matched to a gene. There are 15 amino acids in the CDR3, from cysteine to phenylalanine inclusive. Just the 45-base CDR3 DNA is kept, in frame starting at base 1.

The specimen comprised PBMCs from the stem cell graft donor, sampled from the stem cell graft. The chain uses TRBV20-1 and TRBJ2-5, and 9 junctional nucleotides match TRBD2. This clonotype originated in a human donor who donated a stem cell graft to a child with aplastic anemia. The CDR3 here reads CSATTTSGFQETQYF. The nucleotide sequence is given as TGCAGTGCTACGACGACTAGCGGATTCCAAGAGACCCAGTACTTC.